This passage covers 18 T cell receptor beta chains from one sample sequenced in a study of kidney transplant recipient with SARS-CoV-2 infection. TCRdb passed the reads through MiXCR, listing each CDR3 protein once. The data contain 200,000 to 300,000 distinct CDR3 sequences, about 28% of them singletons. The sequencing here drew on a blood sample, taken at baseline and on day 111 from a kidney transplant recipient. The receptors were sampled from a male patient aged 25-45 years who had COVID-19 and was a kidney transplant recipient. Some of these T cells may belong to the graft donor.

Worth noting for this clonotype: A much larger clone sits a single nucleotide away, making a read error possible. This sequence joins TRBV7-9 and TRBJ1-4; 7 bases fit TRBD1. The CDR3 spans 14 residues. Germline CDR1 SEHNR, CDR2 FQNEAQ (reference sequence). V was pared by 5 bases and J by 6 bases, with 6 bases of the junction left unmatched. The CDR3 protein is CASSAQGEDEKLFF. The DNA of the CDR3 is TGTGCCAGCAGCGCCCAGGGGGAGGATGAAAAACTGTTTTTT.

There are many counts of this clonotype. V is TRBV3-1 and J is TRBJ1-2; D gene ambiguous. The germline V gene encodes CDR1 LGHDT and CDR2 YNNKEL (reference sequence). This CDR3 region has 17 residues. V lost 5 bases and J 4 bases, leaving 23 bases between the germline ends. CDR3 amino acids: CASSSADTLRKTYGYTF. Here the CDR3 DNA reads TGTGCCAGCAGCTCTGCCGACACCCTTCGAAAGACCTATGGCTACACCTTC.

This clonotype was seen ten or more times. This chain links TRBV6-2 or TRBV6-3 with TRBJ2-3; 13 nucleotides align to TRBD2. Germline values: CDR1 MNHEY, CDR2 SVGEGT. Trimming took 7 bases from V and 5 from J; bases not matched to a gene: 9. The CDR3 length is 16 residues. CDR3 in amino acids: CASNTGTSGTGDTQYF. The CDR3 DNA sequence: TGTGCCAGCAACACCGGGACTAGCGGGACCGGAGATACGCAGTATTTT.

Many counts were recorded for this clonotype. The V and J genes are TRBV28 and TRBJ1-4; weak D call: TRBD1 (5 bases). CDR1 MDHEN and CDR2 SYDVKM come from the germline V gene. V was trimmed by 2 bases and J by 8 bases, leaving 12 bases between them. The CDR3 totals 14 residues. This CDR3 is CASSLQGFFEKLFF. CDR3 nucleotides: TGTGCCAGCAGTTTACAGGGTTTTTTCGAAAAACTGTTTTTT.

This clonotype was counted many times. V and J are TRBV5-5 and TRBJ1-2; tentative D call: TRBD1 (5 bases). The CDR3 contains 15 residues. Looked up from germline, CDR1 is SGHKS and CDR2 is YYEKEE (reference sequence). V shed 1 base and J shed 4 bases, with 14 bases lying between them. CDR3 residues: CASSLFGREVYGYTF. CDR3 bases: TGTGCCAGCAGCTTGTTTGGCAGGGAGGTCTATGGCTACACCTTC. Looking up the rest from reference TRBV5-5 and TRBJ1-2 gives the full variable domain: DAGVTQSPTHLIKTRGQQVTLRCSPISGHKSVSWYQQVLGQGPQFIFQYYEKEERGRGNFPDRFSARQFPNYSSELNVNALLLGDSALYLCASSLFGREVYGYTFGSGTRLTVV.

This clonotype was recorded only once. One base away lies a much larger clone, so this may be a sequencing read error. The V call is TRBV20-1, the J call TRBJ2-5; 7 bases agree with TRBD1. CDR1 and CDR2 from the germline V gene are DFQATT and SNEGSKA (reference sequence). The length of the CDR3 is 14 residues. CDR3: CGATRDSYQETQYF. The CDR3 DNA sequence: TGCGGTGCTACCCGGGACAGCTACCAAGAGACCCAGTACTTC.

This clonotype was counted at least ten times. The genes are TRBV20-1 and TRBJ2-1; TRBD2 matches 9 bases. The CDR3 extends over 14 amino acids. In germline, CDR1 is DFQATT, CDR2 SNEGSKA (reference sequence). Trimming removed 5 bases from V and 8 bases from J; junction bases left unmatched: 10. The CDR3 coding sequence is TGCAGTGCTGAGGGCCAGCGGGAGGCCGATGAGCAGTTCTTC. This translates into CSAEGQREADEQFF.

This clonotype showed up many times. DNA of the CDR3: TGTGCCAGCAGTAGTGCGATAGAACTGGGAAAGACCTATGGCTACACCTTC. Translated, it gives CASSSAIELGKTYGYTF. This sequence joins TRBV25-1 and TRBJ1-2; D is unclear. Germline assignment: CDR1 MGHDK and CDR2 SYGVNS. Trimming pared 5 bases from V and 4 bases from J, leaving 23 bases between. This CDR3 region has 17 residues.

Written as DNA, the CDR3 is TGCGCCAGCAGCTTTCGAAAAGGACGTCGAAAGACCTGTGGCTACACCTTC. Residues: CASSFRKGRRKTCGYTF. The genes are TRBV4-3 and TRBJ1-2; D gene unclear. In germline, CDR1 is LGHNA, CDR2 YSLEER. With 5 bases removed from V and 7 bases from J, the gap between germline ends came to 26 bases. The CDR3 loop spans 17 amino acids.

Details on this clonotype: One end of the junction fails to match germline, which may point to a read error. This rearrangement joins TRBV19 to TRBJ2-1, with D unclear. This CDR3 has 13 residues. Germline V gene lookup returns CDR1 LNHDA and CDR2 SQIVND (reference sequence). The CDR3 sequence: CASRGYWYNEQSF. In DNA, the CDR3 is TGTGCCAGTAGGGGTTACTGGTACAATGAGCAGTCCTTC.

To note about this clonotype: A much bigger clone sits one base away, suggesting this may be a read error. The chain recombines TRBV20-1 with TRBJ2-7; 15 bases are a match to TRBD2. CDR1 and CDR2 from the germline V gene are DFQATT and SNEGSKA (reference sequence). CDR3 size: 17 residues. Trimming took 0 bases from V and 6 from J; bases not matched to a gene: 9. The CDR3 protein is CSARDAGTSGGPGEQYF. The CDR3 coding sequence is TGCAGTGCTAGAGACGCCGGGACTAGCGGGGGGCCGGGCGAGCAGTACTTC.

The chain has TRBV7-2 and TRBJ2-7; maybe TRBD1 (5 bases). V was cut by 0 bases and J by 1 base, with 10 bases left in between. This CDR3 spans 15 amino acids. From germline, CDR1 is SGHTA and CDR2 FQGNSA. The CDR3 DNA reads as TGTGCCAGCAGCTTAGCGCTTACAGGTTCCTACGAGCAGTACTTC. Amino acid sequence: CASSLALTGSYEQYF.

This clonotype was seen ten or more times. The chain has TRBV19 and TRBJ1-1, with 11 bases aligning to TRBD1. V dropped 3 bases and J dropped 0; count of bases not matched to a gene: 3. The germline CDR1 and CDR2 sequences are LNHDA and SQIVND (reference sequence). This CDR3 has 16 residues. The CDR3 loop is CASSMDRGLLNTEAFF. CDR3 sequence (DNA): TGTGCCAGTAGTATGGACAGGGGGCTTCTGAACACTGAAGCTTTCTTT.

There are many counts of this clonotype. The chain is built from TRBV7-9 and TRBJ2-1, with TRBD2 matching over 10 bases. Germline trimming cut 8 bases from V and 1 base from J; bases unmatched to any gene: 8. Germline CDR1 is SEHNR and CDR2 is FQNEAQ (reference sequence). There are 16 residues in the CDR3. Written as DNA, the CDR3 is TGTGCCAGCGGGAGGGTAGCGGGGGGTTCCTACAATGAGCAGTTCTTC. It is translated as CASGRVAGGSYNEQFF.

To note about this clonotype: Being one base from a much bigger clone, this may be a read error. The gene calls are TRBV6-6 and TRBJ1-5; D unclear. V lost 6 bases, J lost 0 bases, and 15 bases lay in between. CDR1 is MNHNY, CDR2 SVGAGI, per germline (reference sequence). CDR3 length: 16 residues. This CDR3 reads CASSPSWSYSNQPQHF. CDR3 bases: TGTGCCAGCAGCCCTAGTTGGTCTTATAGCAATCAGCCCCAGCATTTT.

Concerning this clonotype: Being one base from a much bigger clone, this may be a read error. The chain joins TRBV30 to TRBJ2-4; no definite D call. Trimming left V 2 bases short and J 1 base short, with 18 bases between. CDR1 is GTSNPN and CDR2 is SVGIG in the germline V gene (reference sequence). The CDR3 contains 17 residues. The CDR3: CAWSRNAIRMAKNIQYF. The CDR3 nucleotides read TGTGCCTGGAGTAGGAATGCGATAAGGATGGCCAAAAACATTCAGTACTTC.

As to this clonotype: A single base separates this from a much larger clone, so it may be a read error. This chain uses TRBV19 with TRBJ2-1; D gene unclear. The CDR3 is 14 amino acids. Germline values: CDR1 LNHDA, CDR2 SQIVND (reference sequence). The V and J ends lost 5 bases and 9 bases respectively, with 17 bases between them. This CDR3 is CASSVVAESGEQFF. The CDR3 DNA sequence: TGTGCCAGTAGTGTAGTGGCCGAGAGTGGTGAGCAGTTCTTC.

This sequence joins TRBV6-4 and TRBJ2-1; D might be TRBD2 (5 bases). The length of the CDR3 is 13 residues. Germline V gene lookup returns CDR1 MRHNA and CDR2 SNTAGT. V was pared by 3 bases and J by 6 bases, with 9 bases between. As DNA, the CDR3 is TGTGCCAGCAGTGAATCGGAGGTCAATGAGCAGTTCTTC. Residues: CASSESEVNEQFF.